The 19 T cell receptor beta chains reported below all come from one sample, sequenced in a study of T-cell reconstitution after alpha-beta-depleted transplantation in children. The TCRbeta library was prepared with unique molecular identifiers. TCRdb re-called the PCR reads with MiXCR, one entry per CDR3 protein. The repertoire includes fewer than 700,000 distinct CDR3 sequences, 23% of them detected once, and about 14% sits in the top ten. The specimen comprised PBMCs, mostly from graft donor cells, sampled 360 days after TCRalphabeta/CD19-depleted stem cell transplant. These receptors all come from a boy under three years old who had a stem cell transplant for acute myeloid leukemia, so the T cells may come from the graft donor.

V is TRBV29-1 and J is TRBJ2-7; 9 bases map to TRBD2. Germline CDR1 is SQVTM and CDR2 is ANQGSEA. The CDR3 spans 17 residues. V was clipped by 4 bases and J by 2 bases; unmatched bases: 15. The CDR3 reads CSVVAPRGLAGPYEQYF. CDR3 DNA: TGCAGCGTTGTAGCACCCCGAGGTCTAGCGGGACCCTACGAGCAGTACTTC.

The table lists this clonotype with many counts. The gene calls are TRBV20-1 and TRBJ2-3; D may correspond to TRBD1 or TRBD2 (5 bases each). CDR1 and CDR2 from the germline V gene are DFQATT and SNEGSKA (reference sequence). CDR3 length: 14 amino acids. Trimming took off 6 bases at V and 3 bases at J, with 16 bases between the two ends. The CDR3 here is CSALPFEGTDTQYF. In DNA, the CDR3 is TGCAGTGCGCTCCCTTTCGAGGGGACAGATACGCAGTATTTT.

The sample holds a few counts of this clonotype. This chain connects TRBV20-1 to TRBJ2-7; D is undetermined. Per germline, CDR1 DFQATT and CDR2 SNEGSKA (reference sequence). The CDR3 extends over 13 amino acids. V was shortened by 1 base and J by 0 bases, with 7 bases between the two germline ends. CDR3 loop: CSARGVNSYEQYF. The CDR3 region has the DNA TGCAGTGCTAGAGGCGTCAACTCCTACGAGCAGTACTTC.

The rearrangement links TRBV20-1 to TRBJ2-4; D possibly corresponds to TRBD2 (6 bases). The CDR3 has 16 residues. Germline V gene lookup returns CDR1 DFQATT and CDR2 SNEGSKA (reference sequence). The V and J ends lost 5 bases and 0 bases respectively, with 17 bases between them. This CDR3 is CSAPSPRELAKNIQYF. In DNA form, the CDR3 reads TGCAGTGCTCCTTCTCCTCGGGAGTTAGCCAAAAACATTCAGTACTTC.

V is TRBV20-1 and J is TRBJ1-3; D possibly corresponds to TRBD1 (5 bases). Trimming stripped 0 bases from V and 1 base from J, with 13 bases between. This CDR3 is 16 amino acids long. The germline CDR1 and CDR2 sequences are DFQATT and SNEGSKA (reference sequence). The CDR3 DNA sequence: TGCAGTGCTAGAGAATTCGGTCGGACATCTGGAAACACCATATATTTT. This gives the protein CSAREFGRTSGNTIYF.

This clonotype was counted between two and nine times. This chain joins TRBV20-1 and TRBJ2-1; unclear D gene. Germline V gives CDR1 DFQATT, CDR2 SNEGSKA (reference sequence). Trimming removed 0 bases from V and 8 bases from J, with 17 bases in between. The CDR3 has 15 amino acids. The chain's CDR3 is CSARDLRTGQDEQFF. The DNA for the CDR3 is TGCAGTGCTAGAGATCTTCGGACCGGGCAGGATGAGCAGTTCTTC.

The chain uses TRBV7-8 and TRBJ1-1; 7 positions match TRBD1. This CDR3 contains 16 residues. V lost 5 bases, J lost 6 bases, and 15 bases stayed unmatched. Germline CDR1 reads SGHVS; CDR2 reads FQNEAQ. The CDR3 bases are TGTGCCAGCAGCCCCGACCGTGACAGGGCATATGCTGAAGCTTTCTTT. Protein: CASSPDRDRAYAEAFF.

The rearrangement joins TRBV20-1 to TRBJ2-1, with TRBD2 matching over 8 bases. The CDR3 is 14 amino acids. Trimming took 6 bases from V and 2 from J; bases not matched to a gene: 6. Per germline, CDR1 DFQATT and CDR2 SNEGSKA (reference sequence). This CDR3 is CSAYSGETYNEQFF. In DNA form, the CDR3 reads TGCAGTGCATATAGCGGGGAAACCTACAATGAGCAGTTCTTC.

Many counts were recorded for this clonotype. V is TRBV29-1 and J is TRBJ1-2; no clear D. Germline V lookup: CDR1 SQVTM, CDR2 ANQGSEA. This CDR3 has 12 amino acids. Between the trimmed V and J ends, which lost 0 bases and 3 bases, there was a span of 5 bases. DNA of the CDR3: TGCAGCGTTGAAGAGGCCCACTATGGCTACACCTTC. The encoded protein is CSVEEAHYGYTF.

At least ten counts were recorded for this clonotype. The CDR3 DNA sequence: TGCGCCAGCAGCCACGAGGCAGGGAACACCGGGGAGCTGTTTTTT. It encodes CASSHEAGNTGELFF. This rearrangement joins TRBV4-3 to TRBJ2-2; no clear D. The CDR3 length is 15 residues. The germline CDR1 and CDR2 sequences are LGHNA and YSLEER. The V and J ends lost 3 bases and 1 base respectively, with 9 bases between them.

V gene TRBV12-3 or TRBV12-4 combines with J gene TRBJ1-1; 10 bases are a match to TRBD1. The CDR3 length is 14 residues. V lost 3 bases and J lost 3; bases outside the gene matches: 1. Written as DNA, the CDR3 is TGTGCCAGCAGTTTCGACAGGGGGCACACTGAAGCTTTCTTT. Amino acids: CASSFDRGHTEAFF.

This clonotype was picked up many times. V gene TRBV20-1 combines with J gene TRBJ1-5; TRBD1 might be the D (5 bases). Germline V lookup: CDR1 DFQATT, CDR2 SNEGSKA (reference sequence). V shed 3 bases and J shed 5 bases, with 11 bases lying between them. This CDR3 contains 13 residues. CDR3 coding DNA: TGCAGTGCTAGGAGCGACAGTTATCAGCCCCAGCATTTT. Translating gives CSARSDSYQPQHF.

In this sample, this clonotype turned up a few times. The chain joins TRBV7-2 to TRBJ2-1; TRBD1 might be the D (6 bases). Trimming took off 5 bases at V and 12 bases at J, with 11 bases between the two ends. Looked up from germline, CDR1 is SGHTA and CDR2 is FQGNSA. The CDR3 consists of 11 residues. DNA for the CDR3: TGTGCCAGCAGCCCGAGGGGGAGGCAGTTCTTC. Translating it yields CASSPRGRQFF.

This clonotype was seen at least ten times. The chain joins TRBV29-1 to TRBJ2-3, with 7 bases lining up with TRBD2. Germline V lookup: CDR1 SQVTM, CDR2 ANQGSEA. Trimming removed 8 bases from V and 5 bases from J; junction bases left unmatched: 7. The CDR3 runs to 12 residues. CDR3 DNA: TGCAGCCACCGGGAGGCTGGAGATACGCAGTATTTT. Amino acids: CSHREAGDTQYF.

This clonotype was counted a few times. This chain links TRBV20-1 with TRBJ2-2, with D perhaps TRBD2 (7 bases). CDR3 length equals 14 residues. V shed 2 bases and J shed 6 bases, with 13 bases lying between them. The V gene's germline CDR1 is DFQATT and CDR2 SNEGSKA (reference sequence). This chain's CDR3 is CSARRGAAPGELFF. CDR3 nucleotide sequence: TGCAGTGCTAGACGGGGGGCCGCTCCCGGGGAGCTGTTTTTT.

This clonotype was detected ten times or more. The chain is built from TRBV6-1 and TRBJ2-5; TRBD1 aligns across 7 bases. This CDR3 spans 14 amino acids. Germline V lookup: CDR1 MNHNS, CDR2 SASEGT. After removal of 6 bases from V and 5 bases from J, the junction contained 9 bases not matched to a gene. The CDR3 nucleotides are TGTGCCAGCAGCCCCGACAGGGAAACGGAGACCCAGTACTTC. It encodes CASSPDRETETQYF.

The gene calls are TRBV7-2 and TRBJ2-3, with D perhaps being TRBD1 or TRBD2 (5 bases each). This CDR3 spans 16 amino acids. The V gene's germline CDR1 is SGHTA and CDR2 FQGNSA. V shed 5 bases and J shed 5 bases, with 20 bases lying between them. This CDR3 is CASSEGVARRVDTQYF. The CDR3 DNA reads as TGTGCCAGCAGCGAAGGGGTAGCAAGGCGGGTAGATACGCAGTATTTT.

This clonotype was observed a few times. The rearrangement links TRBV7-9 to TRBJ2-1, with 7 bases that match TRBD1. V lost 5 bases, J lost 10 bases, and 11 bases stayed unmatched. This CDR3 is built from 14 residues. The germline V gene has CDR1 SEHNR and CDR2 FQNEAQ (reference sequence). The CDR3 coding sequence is TGTGCCAGCAGCCAACCCGGGACAGCCTTGGAGCAGTTCTTC. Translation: CASSQPGTALEQFF.

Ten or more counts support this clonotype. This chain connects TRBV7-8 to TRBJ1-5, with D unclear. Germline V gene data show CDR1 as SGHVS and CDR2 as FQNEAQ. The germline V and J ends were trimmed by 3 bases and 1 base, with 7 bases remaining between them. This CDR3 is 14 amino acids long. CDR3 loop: CASSFLESNQPQHF. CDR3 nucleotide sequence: TGTGCCAGCAGCTTCCTGGAAAGCAATCAGCCCCAGCATTTT. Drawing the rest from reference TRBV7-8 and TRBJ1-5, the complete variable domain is GAGVSQSPRYKVAKRGQDVALRCDPISGHVSLFWYQQALGQGPEFLTYFQNEAQLDKSGLPSDRFFAERPEGSVSTLKIQRTQQEDSAVYLCASSFLESNQPQHFGDGTRLSIL.